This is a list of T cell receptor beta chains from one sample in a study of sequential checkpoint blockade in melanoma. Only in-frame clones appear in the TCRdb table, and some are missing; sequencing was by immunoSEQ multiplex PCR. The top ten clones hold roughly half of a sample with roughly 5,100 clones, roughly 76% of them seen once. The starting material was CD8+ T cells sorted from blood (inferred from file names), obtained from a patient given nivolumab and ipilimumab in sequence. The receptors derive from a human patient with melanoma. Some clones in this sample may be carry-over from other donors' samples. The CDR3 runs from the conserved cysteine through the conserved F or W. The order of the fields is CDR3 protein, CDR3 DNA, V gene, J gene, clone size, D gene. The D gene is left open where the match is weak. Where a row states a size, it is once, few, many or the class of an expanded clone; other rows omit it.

CASSQGQGAGNEQFF	TGCGCCAGCAGCCAAGGACAGGGGGCCGGCAATGAGCAGTTCTTC	TRBV4-1	TRBJ2-1	NA	TRBD1
CTSSLRDSSYEQYF	TGCACCAGCAGCCTCCGGGACAGCTCCTACGAGCAGTACTTC	TRBV5-1	TRBJ2-7	NA	TRBD1
CASSGDTSTNEKLFF	TGTGCCAGCAGTGGGGACACCTCAACTAATGAAAAACTGTTTTTT	TRBV2	TRBJ1-4	NA	NA
CASSFGVQGLSYEQYF	TGTGCCAGCAGTTTTGGTGTTCAGGGCCTATCCTACGAGCAGTACTTC	TRBV28	TRBJ2-7	once	NA
CASSAGKDEQFF	TGTGCCAGCAGTGCGGGAAAGGATGAGCAGTTCTTC	TRBV28	TRBJ2-1	NA	NA
CASSGGQPRALNYGYTF	TGTGCCAGCAGTGGGGGGCAGCCGAGGGCCCTTAACTATGGCTACACCTTC	TRBV2	TRBJ1-2	medium-sized	NA
CAPPGGRNEGGHRPAQHF	TGTGCCCCTCCGGGGGGGAGGAATGAGGGGGGCCACCGGCCGGCCCAGCATTTT	TRBV7-9	TRBJ1-5	NA	NA
CASSPGTRAKEQYF	TGTGCCAGCTCACCAGGGACACGGGCCAAGGAGCAGTACTTC	TRBV18	TRBJ2-7	NA	NA
CASSPRGGGTDTQYF	TGTGCCAGCAGCCCCAGAGGCGGGGGCACAGATACGCAGTATTTT	TRBV13	TRBJ2-3	NA	NA
CASSFPAGEQFF	TGTGCCAGCAGTTTCCCCGCGGGGGAGCAGTTCTTC	TRBV27	TRBJ2-1	NA	NA
CASSPGLHERGGETQYF	TGTGCCAGCAGTCCAGGGCTACACGAGCGGGGTGGTGAGACCCAGTACTTC	TRBV27	TRBJ2-5	NA	TRBD2
CASSPATGGDTEAFF	TGTGCCAGCAGTCCCGCGACAGGGGGCGACACTGAAGCTTTCTTT	TRBV27	TRBJ1-1	NA	TRBD1
CASSLAGAGPGYTF	TGTGCCAGCAGCTTAGCAGGGGCCGGGCCTGGCTACACCTTC	TRBV11-2	TRBJ1-2	few	NA
CASSRGQDSNQPQHF	TGTGCCAGCAGCAGGGGACAGGATAGCAATCAGCCCCAGCATTTT	TRBV7-9	TRBJ1-5	NA	TRBD1
CASSYFRTGLTFF	TGTGCCAGCAGCTACTTCCGGACAGGCCTCACCTTTTTC	TRBV13	TRBJ1-2	NA	TRBD1
CATLDRGGEKLFF	TGTGCCACCCTAGACAGGGGAGGTGAAAAACTGTTTTTT	TRBV6-1	TRBJ1-4	NA	TRBD1
CASSLAAGKKTQYF	TGTGCCAGCAGCTTGGCCGCAGGAAAGAAGACCCAGTACTTC	TRBV5-6	TRBJ2-5	NA	NA
CASSFTQFNSPLHF	TGTGCCAGCAGTTTTACACAGTTTAATTCACCCCTCCACTTT	TRBV28	TRBJ1-6	NA	NA
CASSGGEGGLGPYGYTF	TGTGCCAGCAGCGGGGGGGAGGGAGGCCTGGGGCCCTATGGCTACACCTTC	TRBV9	TRBJ1-2	NA	NA
CASSQDHRHSGNTIYF	TGCGCCAGCAGCCAAGACCACAGGCACTCTGGAAACACCATATATTTT	TRBV4-1	TRBJ1-3	NA	NA
CASSQEFRDTQYF	TGTGCCAGCAGCCAAGAATTCCGAGATACGCAGTATTTT	TRBV4-2	TRBJ2-3	NA	NA
CASSGDRGLGYGYTF	TGTGCCAGCAGCGGTGACAGGGGGCTCGGCTATGGCTACACCTTC	TRBV9	TRBJ1-2	NA	TRBD1
CASRLGTSGQETQYF	TGCGCCAGCAGGCTTGGGACTAGCGGGCAAGAGACCCAGTACTTC	TRBV4-3	TRBJ2-5	NA	TRBD2
CASSQGTGNEQYF	TGTGCCAGCAGCCAAGGGACAGGGAACGAGCAGTACTTC	TRBV4-2	TRBJ2-7	few	TRBD1
CASSLGSGDYEQYF	TGCGCCAGCAGCTTAGGTTCAGGGGACTACGAGCAGTACTTC	TRBV5-1	TRBJ2-7	NA	NA
CASSLTPRRRGNTEAFF	TGTGCCAGCAGTTTAACTCCCCGGCGACGGGGGAACACTGAAGCTTTCTTT	TRBV27	TRBJ1-1	once	NA
CASSQDSYNSPLHF	TGTGCCAGCAGCCAGGACAGTTATAATTCACCCCTCCACTTT	TRBV2	TRBJ1-6	NA	NA
CAIRGDRGIIGELFF	TGTGCCATCAGGGGCGACAGGGGTATTATCGGGGAGCTGTTTTTT	TRBV10-3	TRBJ2-2	NA	TRBD1
CASSYAGGHNEQFF	TGTGCCAGCAGTTATGCGGGGGGGCACAATGAGCAGTTCTTC	TRBV6-6	TRBJ2-1	NA	TRBD2
CASIDRAKVPQYF	TGTGCCAGCATCGACAGGGCCAAAGTTCCGCAGTATTTT	TRBV2	TRBJ2-3	NA	TRBD1
CASSQDASGTSYEQYF	TGCGCCAGCAGCCAAGATGCTAGCGGGACTTCCTACGAGCAGTACTTC	TRBV4-3	TRBJ2-7	few	TRBD2
CASSHRVRGNYEQYF	TGTGCCAGCAGCCACAGGGTTAGGGGGAACTACGAGCAGTACTTC	TRBV7-6	TRBJ2-7	NA	NA
CASSLGGRGSNSPLHF	TGTGCCAGCAGCTTAGGAGGCAGGGGTTCGAATTCACCCCTCCACTTT	TRBV7-8	TRBJ1-6	NA	NA
CASSGDRVSGYTF	TGTGCCAGCAGCGGGGACAGGGTAAGCGGCTACACCTTC	TRBV6-1	TRBJ1-2	NA	TRBD1
CASRGRVDLIYGYTF	TGTGCCAGCAGGGGGAGGGTAGATTTAATCTATGGCTACACCTTC	TRBV28	TRBJ1-2	NA	NA
CASKLAGGLTGELFF	TGCGCCAGCAAACTAGCGGGGGGTCTAACCGGGGAGCTGTTTTTT	TRBV5-1	TRBJ2-2	NA	TRBD2
CASSLGQASSYEQYF	TGTGCCAGCAGTTTGGGACAGGCGAGCTCCTACGAGCAGTACTTC	TRBV6-5	TRBJ2-7	NA	TRBD1
CASSQEGIGDEQYF	TGCGCCAGCAGCCAAGAGGGTATCGGGGACGAGCAGTACTTC	TRBV4-3	TRBJ2-7	few	NA
CASSVALSKEAFF	TGTGCCAGCAGCGTAGCTTTAAGCAAGGAAGCTTTCTTT	TRBV9	TRBJ1-1	NA	NA
CASSTHEYRGLGTEAFF	TGTGCCAGCAGCACCCATGAGTACAGGGGTTTGGGCACTGAAGCTTTCTTT	TRBV7-2	TRBJ1-1	few	TRBD1
CASSLGRASNEQYF	TGTGCCAGCAGCTTAGGCCGGGCTAGCAACGAGCAGTACTTC	TRBV13	TRBJ2-7	few	NA
CATSRDRSGYNEQFF	TGTGCCACCAGCAGAGATCGGTCGGGATACAATGAGCAGTTCTTC	TRBV15	TRBJ2-1	once	NA
CASSYSPYNSPLHF	TGTGCCAGCAGCTACAGTCCCTATAATTCACCCCTCCACTTT	TRBV7-2	TRBJ1-6	NA	NA
CASSIGTPLLSGNTIYF	TGTGCCAGCAGCATAGGGACACCTCTCCTCTCTGGAAACACCATATATTTT	TRBV21-1	TRBJ1-3	NA	NA
CAISELGPLGTSNIQYF	TGTGCCATCAGTGAGCTGGGACCACTGGGGACAAGTAACATTCAGTACTTC	TRBV10-3	TRBJ2-4	NA	NA
CASSHPGGRETQYF	TGTGCCAGCAGCCACCCAGGGGGCCGGGAGACCCAGTACTTC	TRBV7-9	TRBJ2-5	NA	TRBD1
CSVVFPAGNYEQYF	TGCAGCGTTGTTTTTCCAGCCGGAAACTACGAGCAGTACTTC	TRBV29-1	TRBJ2-7	NA	NA
CASSAQTGVAPDTQYF	TGTGCCAGCAGCGCCCAGACAGGGGTCGCACCAGATACGCAGTATTTT	TRBV9	TRBJ2-3	NA	TRBD1
CASSLDSGRSYEQYF	TGTGCCAGCAGCTTGGATAGCGGGAGGTCTTACGAGCAGTACTTC	TRBV5-6	TRBJ2-7	NA	TRBD2
CASSRTYALSNEQFF	TGCGCCAGCAGCCGGACTTACGCCTTGTCAAATGAGCAGTTCTTC	TRBV4-1	TRBJ2-1	NA	NA
CASRQGGNTGELFF	TGTGCCAGCCGACAGGGGGGGAACACCGGGGAGCTGTTTTTT	TRBV19	TRBJ2-2	NA	TRBD1
CASSVNTYNSPLHF	TGTGCCAGCAGTGTGAATACCTATAATTCCCCCCTCCACTTT	TRBV2	TRBJ1-6	NA	NA
CASSSSSGAGYEQYF	TGTGCCAGCAGCTCGTCTAGCGGGGCGGGGTACGAGCAGTACTTC	TRBV7-2	TRBJ2-7	NA	TRBD2
CASSPASGILLEQYF	TGTGCCAGCAGCCCGGCATCAGGGATCCTCCTCGAGCAGTACTTC	TRBV5-6	TRBJ2-7	NA	NA
CASSFLRTGAEKLFF	TGTGCCAGCTCTTTTCTAAGGACAGGGGCTGAAAAACTGTTTTTT	TRBV2	TRBJ1-4	NA	TRBD1